Listed here are 9 T cell receptor beta chains from one sample, sequenced in a study of blood T cell repertoires in COVID-19. Using immunoSEQ multiplex PCR, the repertoire was profiled, and TCRdb retains in-frame clones only, with some absent. The sample consists of over 250,000 clones, around 89% of them appearing once. The source material was PBMCs or T cells enriched from blood (not recorded which). These receptors were taken from a man in his forties or fifties who had recovered from COVID-19.

This chain uses TRBV28 with TRBJ2-4; TRBD2 might be the D (7 bases). This CDR3 is built from 21 residues. Per germline, CDR1 MDHEN and CDR2 SYDVKM. V was cut by 11 bases and J by 3 bases, with 38 bases left in between. CDR3: CARCFWGRGREGYFVKNIQYF. In nucleotides, the CDR3 is TGTGCCCGCTGTTTTTGGGGGCGGGGGCGGGAAGGGTACTTCGTCAAAAACATTCAGTACTTC.

The chain uses TRBV11-1 and TRBJ2-7, with a possible D match to TRBD2 (5 bases). Deletions cut 2 bases from V and 4 bases from J, with 18 bases between. There are 16 residues in the CDR3. Germline loops: CDR1 SGHAT, CDR2 FQDESV (reference sequence). The CDR3 region is CASSLRGSGSWYEQYF. CDR3 bases: TGTGCCAGCAGCTTACGAGGTTCTGGGAGTTGGTACGAGCAGTACTTC.

The J gene is TRBJ2-1, the V gene TRBV3-1 (or the pseudogene TRBV3-2); TRBD2 matches at 11 bases. The CDR3 loop spans 16 amino acids. Unmatched junction bases numbered 4, after V lost 0 bases and J lost 6 bases. The germline CDR1 and CDR2 sequences are LGHDT and YNNKEL (reference sequence). As DNA, the CDR3 is TGTGCCAGCAGCCAAGAAGTACTAGCGGGGGTCAATGAGCAGTTCTTC. Encoded protein: CASSQEVLAGVNEQFF.

The V and J genes are TRBV28 and TRBJ2-7, with D perhaps matching TRBD2 (5 bases). Looked up from germline, CDR1 is MDHEN and CDR2 is SYDVKM. CDR3 length: 19 residues. Trimming left V 3 bases short and J 4 bases short, with 28 bases between. In DNA form, the CDR3 reads TGTGCCAGCAGTTTGTTTCGACTGGAGCCGGGATCAGCTATGTACGAGCAGTACTTC. This gives the protein CASSLFRLEPGSAMYEQYF.

CDR3 sequence (DNA): TGTGCCAGCAGAAAAGGAGACTCTGGGGCCAACGTCCTGACTTTC. Protein sequence: CASRKGDSGANVLTF. The gene calls are TRBV6-5 and TRBJ2-6; D is unresolved. V was cut by 6 bases and J by 0 bases, with 9 bases left in between. The V gene's germline CDR1 is MNHEY and CDR2 SVGAGI. The CDR3 totals 15 residues.

This clone was detected once. CDR3 region: CASSKPTSGNGYDNEQFF. The CDR3 bases are TGTGCCAGCAGCAAACCGACTAGCGGGAACGGCTATGACAATGAGCAGTTCTTC. J is TRBJ2-1 and V is TRBV21-1; no check of the table's D call, TRBD2, against the DNA was made. TRBV21-1 is annotated as a pseudogene. CDR3 length: 18 residues.

The rearrangement joins TRBV11-1 to TRBJ2-1; possibly TRBD1 for D (5 bases). The ends were cut back, 5 bases at V and 0 bases at J, with 11 bases in the middle. Germline CDR1 SGHAT, CDR2 FQDESV (reference sequence). This CDR3 has 15 amino acids. This CDR3 is CASSPTVDSYNEQFF. CDR3 in DNA: TGTGCCAGCAGCCCGACAGTAGACTCCTACAATGAGCAGTTCTTC.

V gene TRBV14 combines with J gene TRBJ1-1, with D perhaps matching TRBD1 (6 bases). The CDR3 is 19 residues long. Germline CDR1 and CDR2: SGHDN and FVKESK. Trimming took 1 base from V and 1 from J, leaving 22 bases between them. The CDR3 region is CASSQAGFRGWDRNTEAFF. CDR3 DNA sequence: TGTGCCAGCAGCCAAGCGGGTTTCAGGGGATGGGATAGGAACACTGAAGCTTTCTTT.

The rearrangement uses TRBV5-6 and TRBJ2-1; 11 bases line up with TRBD2. This CDR3 has 17 residues. V dropped 4 bases and J dropped 9; count of bases not matched to a gene: 15. Germline V CDR1 and CDR2: SGHDT, YYEEEE. CDR3 sequence (DNA): TGTGCCAGCAGCCCCACCGCACTAGCGGGAGTTATGGGTGAGCAGTTCTTC. Protein: CASSPTALAGVMGEQFF.